This TCR beta chain was obtained from a study of OX40 agonist ivuxolimab in advanced cancers. The study, taken as a whole, reports: Dose levels from 0.1 to 3.0 mg/kg saw CD4+ and CD8+ blood T cells expand clonally by week 6.

TCRdb's table, derived via immunoSEQ multiplex PCR, lists solely in-frame clones and lacks some. This table holds about 12,000 clones, roughly 81% found once. To note about this clone: Antigen specificity is unknown.

Between the trimmed V and J ends, which lost 4 bases and 0 bases, there was a span of 4 bases. The CDR3 loop spans 14 amino acids. Germline V gene sequence: CDR1 SEHNR, CDR2 FQNEAQ (reference sequence). The sample in question was CD4+ or CD8+ T cells sorted from blood, obtained in a trial of the OX40 agonist ivuxolimab. The TCR was taken from an adult with an advanced solid tumor such as melanoma, head and neck, liver or kidney cancer. The chain links TRBV7-9 to TRBJ2-6; D unclear. CDR3 DNA: TGTGCCAGCAGCTCCTACTCTGGGGCCAACGTCCTGACTTTC. This translates into CASSSYSGANVLTF.